This T cell receptor beta chain is from a study of T cell responses to AZD1222 COVID-19 vaccine (dated by TCRdb to about 2021). Background on the whole study: AZD1222 recipients whose second dose came at about 4 weeks and those whose second dose came at about 12 weeks were combined into one group, since spike-specific TCR depth and breadth did not differ between the two schedules. Trial participants were enrolled into age subgroups of 18-55, 56-69 and 70-plus years, which contained 148, 28 and 57 TCR-sequenced participants, respectively. TCR sequencing covered 233 trial participants: approximately 200 given two doses of AZD1222 and 26 given two doses of MenACWY control vaccine.

V sheds 2 bases and J sheds 8 bases, leaving 9 bases between their ends. From a lookup of the germline V gene, CDR1 and CDR2 are MDHEN and SYDVKM. The CDR3 goes from the cysteine to the phenylalanine over 12 residues. The read is trimmed to its CDR3 DNA, 36 bases read in frame from base 1. The CDR3 regions of human TCRbeta chains were analyzed by immunosequencing. In the original analysis: Repertoire TCRs were matched against a reference library of SARS-CoV-2-specific TCRs generated with the MIRA antigen-specificity platform. Breadth was defined as the fraction of unique TCRs that were SARS-CoV-2-associated, and depth was defined as the fraction of total T cells that were SARS-CoV-2-associated. Using the MIRA data, each spike-specific TCR was mapped to the spike region that the TCR reacts to and placed in a CD4 or CD8 class. Log10-transformed breadth and depth values were compared by one-way ANOVA with Sidak's multiple comparisons tests. Imported from immuneACCESS, the table was reduced by TCRdb to in-frame sequences with V and J called. These copies leave out some clones; in studies compared against another copy, an unresolved V gene accounts for under half, and the cause of the remainder is not known. V and J calls and clone size are those listed in that table; D and trimming were worked out from the DNA. This sample holds under 150,000 clones; roughly 91% were observed only once. The ten largest clones take up around 5.4% of the sample.

The time point label, read with the paper, signifies: baseline before first vaccination. Vaccinee samples were obtained from the UK trials COV001 and COV002, which included a single-blind randomized controlled phase 2/3 trial of AZD1222 (ChAdOx1 nCoV-19) in healthy adults. Trial participant PBMC samples were collected at day 0 and day 28 after the second dose for TCRbeta chain sequencing. Overall study results and their limits: Conclusions about previously exposed vaccinees are limited, since just five or six AZD1222 recipients were seropositive for SARS-CoV-2 at baseline. The 56-69-year group was small, and its depth increase did not reach significance, likely because of low power. Most participants were white British and females outnumbered males, and the authors suggested that clonal diversity may have been underestimated. Reportedly, close to half of the unique spike-specific TCRs recognized epitopes lying outside the regions that are mutated in the B.1.351 and B.1.1.7 variants. Because no samples from the day 14 peak response were available, repertoires could be characterized only after the peak T cell response. The whole spike protein was spanned by vaccine-associated CD4 TCRs, and dominant responses were seen in regions 160-218 and 743-854. Spike-specific TCR breadth and depth rose significantly after two AZD1222 doses compared with day 0 and with MenACWY recipients.

As concerns this clone: The antigen it recognizes is unknown. Base qualities are not recorded, but no much larger clone differs from it by a single base.

This receptor was taken from an adult in good health. The receptor chain draws on TRBV28 and TRBJ1-2; the D gene is possibly TRBD1, with 5 bases matching. Here the sequenced sample was peripheral blood, taken on day 0 of AZD1222 vaccination. The CDR3 sequence is CASSLGGWGYTF. The DNA sequence reads TGTGCCAGCAGTTTAGGGGGATGGGGCTACACCTTC.